Listed below are T cell receptor beta chains from one sample, sequenced in a study of vaccination effects on CD4 cells after COVID-19. Repertoires were generated with immunoSEQ multiplex PCR, while TCRdb's copy carries only in-frame clones and drops some. The sample holds about 58,000 clones, 60% to 85% seen once. For these TCRs, the target antigens are not known. The sample was CD4+ T cells from PBMCs cultured without peptide, taken before COVID-19 vaccination. The source of these receptors is a human donor who received a COVID-19 vaccine. CDR3s include the opening cysteine and the closing phenylalanine or tryptophan. Each record gives: clone size, J gene, D gene, V gene, CDR3 DNA, CDR3 protein. The D gene is left open where the match is weak. Size is omitted from some rows. Given values are once, few, many or a class for expanded clones.

. TRBJ2-1 . TRBV3-1/TRBV3-2 TGTGCCAGCAGCCTCCAATGGGGCTACAATGAGCAGTTCTTC CASSLQWGYNEQFF
few TRBJ1-5 . TRBV10-1 TGCGCCAGCAGTGAGTCGCATTTCGGTCAGCCCCAGCATTTT CASSESHFGQPQHF
. TRBJ1-1 TRBD1 TRBV30 TGTGCCGGGGGACAGGGAGGGATGAACACTGAAGCTTTCTTT CAGGQGGMNTEAFF
. TRBJ1-2 . TRBV3-1/TRBV3-2 TGTGCCAGCAGCCTTCGGTCCTCTAACTATGGCTACACCTTC CASSLRSSNYGYTF
. TRBJ1-5 . TRBV24-1 TGTGCCACCATTGAGGTTGATCAGCCCCAGCATTTT CATIEVDQPQHF
few TRBJ2-1 . TRBV3-1/TRBV3-2 TGTGCCAGCAGACAGCACGATGAGCAGTTCTTC CASRQHDEQFF
few TRBJ1-4 TRBD1 TRBV29-1 TGCAGCGTTAACAGGGGAATGGGAGAAAAACTGTTTTTT CSVNRGMGEKLFF
. TRBJ1-2 . TRBV6-2/TRBV6-3 TGTGCCAGCAGTACGCCCCCGGGGGAAATTAACTATGGCTACACCTTC CASSTPPGEINYGYTF
. TRBJ2-2 . TRBV24-1 TGTGCCACCAGTCTTTACACCGGGGAGCTGTTTTTT CATSLYTGELFF
. TRBJ2-4 . TRBV19 TGTGCCAGTAGTAGCAGGGGAGGCAAAAACATTCAGTACTTC CASSSRGGKNIQYF
. TRBJ2-3 . TRBV9 TGTGCCAGCAGCGTAGTCCCAGCCACAGATACGCAGTATTTT CASSVVPATDTQYF
. TRBJ1-2 . TRBV18 TGTGCCAGCTCACCACCTCTTTCAGGGAACTATGGCTACACCTTC CASSPPLSGNYGYTF
once TRBJ2-1 . TRBV6-2/TRBV6-3 TGTGCCAGCAGTTATTCGGGGCCTGAGCAGTTCTTC CASSYSGPEQFF
few TRBJ1-1 TRBD1 TRBV19 TGTGCCAGTAATCTCCTAGGGACAGGGGGACGACGGACTGAAGCTTTCTTT CASNLLGTGGRRTEAFF
. TRBJ2-5 . TRBV9 TGTGCCAGCAGCGGCCCCCCGGGGGGCCGGGAGACCCAGTACTTC CASSGPPGGRETQYF
. TRBJ1-1 . TRBV12-5 TGTGCTAGTGGTTTGCAGGGGCCCGAAGCTTTCTTT CASGLQGPEAFF
. TRBJ2-5 TRBD2 TRBV4-1 TGCGCCAGCAGCCCCCAGCGGGGGGGCCTGGAGACCCAGTACTTC CASSPQRGGLETQYF